The 31 T cell receptor beta chains reported below all come from one sample, sequenced in a study of human T cells and chemical hapten exposure. Time point reported: patch test 1, 2 weeks after DPC sensitization. The sample's treatment: therapeutic diphenylcyclopropenone sensitization with weekly scalp DPC. TCRdb ran MiXCR on the RACE reads and lists one entry per CDR3 protein. This sample has approximately 70,000 distinct CDR3 sequences; approximately 9.8% occur once, and the top ten carry roughly 3.3%. Sequencing used whole blood, obtained in connection with sensitization to the hapten diphenylcyclopropenone (DPC). The receptors derive from a woman aged 40 to 50 with alopecia areata. Some clones in this sample may be carry-over from other donors' samples.

This clonotype appeared many times. This chain connects TRBV24-1 to TRBJ2-2, with D tentatively TRBD1 (6 bases). CDR1 and CDR2 (germline): KGHDR, SFDVKD. Deletions cut 3 bases from V and 0 bases from J, with 16 bases between. The length of the CDR3 is 18 residues. The CDR3 sequence: CATSDPGHPITNTGELFF. The CDR3 DNA is TGTGCCACCAGTGATCCGGGACATCCGATAACGAACACCGGGGAGCTGTTTTTT.

In its sample, this clonotype was seen many times. The CDR3 reads CASGRRDRADNEQFF. The CDR3 DNA reads as TGTGCCAGCGGACGTCGGGACAGGGCCGACAATGAGCAGTTCTTC. V and J are TRBV11-3 and TRBJ2-1, with 9 bases fitting TRBD1. Germline assignment: CDR1 SGHNT and CDR2 YENEEA. The CDR3 spans 15 residues. The V gene end was trimmed by 8 bases and the J gene end by 5 bases; junction bases not matched to a gene: 10.

This clonotype showed up many times. V gene TRBV4-3 combines with J gene TRBJ1-2; D is undetermined. Trimming took off 5 bases at V and 3 bases at J, with 10 bases between the two ends. CDR3 size: 13 residues. CDR1 is LGHNA and CDR2 is YSLEER in the germline V gene. For the CDR3, the DNA is TGCGCCAGCAGCACCCCGGGTGACTATGGCTACACCTTC. The encoded protein is CASSTPGDYGYTF.

This clonotype was counted many times. Sequence at one end of the junction differs from germline and may be a read error. The chain recombines TRBV29-1 with TRBJ1-1; D is perhaps TRBD1 (5 bases). The germline V gene has CDR1 SQVTM and CDR2 ANQGSEA. This CDR3 spans 11 amino acids. The CDR3 DNA follows: TGCAGCGTTCATCAGGGACCTGAATCTTTCTTT. Protein sequence: CSVHQGPESFF.

This clonotype was recorded at least ten times. V gene TRBV4-3 combines with J gene TRBJ1-6, with D tentatively TRBD1 (5 bases). Trimming cost V 3 bases and J 13 bases, with 25 bases left between them. Germline CDR1 is LGHNA and CDR2 is YSLEER. This CDR3 has 17 amino acids. DNA for the CDR3: TGCGCCAGCAGCCACGATACCGGGACCGGGATAATTTGGCCCCTCCACTTT. Translation: CASSHDTGTGIIWPLHF.

Details on this clonotype: This may be a read error, as it is one base from a much larger clone. The chain combines TRBV20-1 with TRBJ1-4; D not certain. CDR1 DFQATT and CDR2 SNEGSKA come from the germline V gene (reference sequence). This CDR3 has 12 residues. CDR3 in amino acids: CSTRPFGGKLFF. CDR3 sequence (DNA): TGCAGTACTAGACCTTTCGGTGGAAAACTGTTTTTT.

This clonotype was detected many times. The chain recombines TRBV5-1 with TRBJ2-1, with D perhaps TRBD1 (5 bases). The CDR3 contains 16 residues. Trimming stripped 1 base from V and 0 bases from J, with 11 bases between. CDR1 is SGHRS, CDR2 YFSETQ, per germline. The CDR3 reads CASSLQGRSSYNEQFF. The CDR3 coding sequence is TGCGCCAGCAGCTTGCAGGGTCGGTCCTCCTACAATGAGCAGTTCTTC.

This clonotype was recorded many times. The rearrangement joins TRBV5-1 to TRBJ1-5; 12 nucleotides match TRBD1. V shed 4 bases and J 5 bases; nucleotides not matched to a gene: 4. CDR1 is SGHRS and CDR2 is YFSETQ in the germline V gene. CDR3 length: 15 residues. CDR3 coding DNA: TGCGCCAGCAGCACGGGACAGGGGGCTTATCAGCCCCAGCATTTT. Its protein product is CASSTGQGAYQPQHF.

This clonotype was seen more than once but under ten times. This chain uses TRBV6-2 or TRBV6-3 with TRBJ1-2; tentative D call: TRBD1 (5 bases). The length of the CDR3 is 12 residues. Trimming stripped 2 bases from V and 8 bases from J, with 9 bases between. Looked up from germline, CDR1 is MNHEY and CDR2 is SVGEGT. CDR3 in DNA: TGTGCCAGCAGTTACAGGGGTCTGGGCTACACCTTC. It yields the protein CASSYRGLGYTF.

This clonotype has only a few counts. The CDR3 sequence is CASSLGPMGNEQYF. The CDR3 DNA is TGTGCCAGCAGCTTAGGCCCCATGGGGAACGAGCAGTACTTC. The chain has TRBV11-2 and TRBJ2-7; D remains ambiguous. Trimming cost V 1 base and J 5 bases, with 12 bases left between them. Germline V lookup: CDR1 SGHAT, CDR2 FQNNGV. The CDR3 contains 14 residues.

This clonotype was observed a single time. The chain carries TRBV11-2 and TRBJ2-3; TRBD1 might be the D (6 bases). CDR1 SGHAT and CDR2 FQNNGV come from the germline V gene. There are 15 residues in the CDR3. V was cut by 2 bases and J by 1 base, with 10 bases left in between. The DNA of the CDR3 is TGTGCCAGCAGCTTAATCGGACAGCGCACAGATACGCAGTATTTT. It encodes CASSLIGQRTDTQYF.

As concerns this clonotype: With a much larger clone just one base away, this may be a read error. The rearrangement uses TRBV29-1 and TRBJ2-1, with D unresolved. V was pared by 7 bases and J by 7 bases, with 8 bases between. Germline V CDR1 and CDR2: SQVTM, ANQGSEA. The CDR3 covers 10 residues. The CDR3 DNA is TGCAGCGGACAATCGAATGAGCAGTTCTTC. Amino acids: CSGQSNEQFF.

This clonotype occurred once. The rearrangement uses TRBV6-2 or TRBV6-3 and TRBJ1-2; D remains ambiguous. The CDR3 length is 14 residues. V gave up 6 bases and J gave up 7 bases, with 18 bases separating them. Germline values: CDR1 MNHEY, CDR2 SVGEGT. CDR3 in DNA: TGTGCCAGCAGCTCCCCCCCGGGGAGAGGTGGCTACACCTTC. It is translated as CASSSPPGRGGYTF.

This clonotype was detected ten times or more. This chain links TRBV29-1 with TRBJ2-1; 8 bases align to TRBD1. The CDR3 is 14 amino acids. Germline lookup yields CDR1 SQVTM and CDR2 ANQGSEA. Losses at the gene ends were 8 bases for V and 6 bases for J; bases not matched to a gene: 12. This chain's CDR3 is CSSGRTGSSNEQFF. The DNA for the CDR3 is TGCAGCTCTGGCCGGACAGGGAGTTCCAATGAGCAGTTCTTC.

V and J are TRBV12-3 or TRBV12-4 and TRBJ2-5; D possibly matches TRBD1 or TRBD2 (5 bases each). The CDR3 totals 13 residues. V lost 3 bases to trimming and J lost 8 bases, with 13 bases between them. The CDR3 spells CASSLLPGQTQYF. As DNA, the CDR3 is TGTGCCAGCAGTTTGCTTCCGGGGCAAACCCAGTACTTC.

This clonotype was recorded many times. The chain links TRBV20-1 to TRBJ1-5; D is undetermined. Germline V lookup: CDR1 DFQATT, CDR2 SNEGSKA (reference sequence). V was pared by 5 bases and J by 6 bases, with 23 bases between. This CDR3 region has 16 residues. The CDR3 sequence: CSALLPGFDAVQPQHF. For the CDR3, the DNA is TGCAGTGCTTTACTACCGGGATTTGACGCCGTTCAGCCCCAGCATTTT.

V gene TRBV7-9 combines with J gene TRBJ2-3, with 9 bases fitting TRBD2. This CDR3 region has 18 residues. J lost 0 bases, V lost 0 bases, and 7 bases had no gene match. CDR1 is SEHNR, CDR2 FQNEAQ, per germline (reference sequence). The CDR3 DNA sequence: TGTGCCAGCAGCTTAGCAGCGGGGGGCTTCGGTAGCACAGATACGCAGTATTTT. It codes for CASSLAAGGFGSTDTQYF.

This clonotype was recorded at least ten times. The chain employs TRBV7-2 and TRBJ1-2, with D possibly TRBD1 on 5 matching bases. V lost 5 bases and J lost 4, with 20 bases in between. The length of the CDR3 is 16 residues. CDR1 and CDR2 from the germline V gene are SGHTA and FQGNSA. The DNA of the CDR3 is TGTGCCAGCAGCGATCCATCTGGTCGACAGAGCTATGGCTACACCTTC. Amino acids: CASSDPSGRQSYGYTF.

This clonotype showed up many times. The V call is TRBV7-9, the J call TRBJ1-6; D is uncertain. Germline V gene sequence: CDR1 SEHNR, CDR2 FQNEAQ (reference sequence). Trimming shortened V by 5 bases and J by 4 bases, and 9 bases separated the two germline ends. CDR3 length equals 14 residues. This chain's CDR3 is CASSIEQYNSPLHF. DNA of the CDR3: TGTGCCAGCAGCATCGAGCAGTATAATTCACCCCTCCACTTT.

This clonotype was recorded at least ten times. DNA for the CDR3: TGTGCCAGCAGTTTGGGGGGAAAAGACCGTCCGCAGTATTTT. Translated, it gives CASSLGGKDRPQYF. This rearrangement joins TRBV28 to TRBJ2-3; maybe TRBD2 (6 bases). With 3 bases removed from V and 10 bases from J, the gap between germline ends came to 17 bases. In germline, CDR1 is MDHEN, CDR2 SYDVKM. The length of the CDR3 is 14 residues. The full variable domain, rest sourced from reference TRBV28 and TRBJ2-3, is DVKVTQSSRYLVKRTGEKVFLECVQDMDHENMFWYRQDPGLGLRLIYFSYDVKMKEKGDIPEGYSVSREKKERFSLILESASTNQTSMYLCASSLGGKDRPQYFGPGTRLTVL.

The J gene is TRBJ1-4, the V gene TRBV18; 7 bases map to TRBD1. Per the germline V gene, CDR1 is KGHSH and CDR2 is LQKENI. The CDR3 totals 15 residues. With 3 bases clipped from V and 4 bases from J, the junction kept 5 bases outside the gene matches. CDR3 residues: CASSPATGNNEKLFF. CDR3 bases: TGTGCCAGCTCACCCGCGACAGGGAATAATGAAAAACTGTTTTTT.

This clonotype was observed many times. The gene calls are TRBV15 and TRBJ1-5; 11 bases line up with TRBD1. Per the germline V gene, CDR1 is LNHNV and CDR2 is YYDKDF (reference sequence). This CDR3 has 16 residues. V dropped 2 bases and J dropped 4; count of bases not matched to a gene: 4. The CDR3 region is CATSRKGQGVNQPQHF. CDR3 in DNA: TGTGCCACCAGCAGAAAGGGACAGGGGGTTAATCAGCCCCAGCATTTT.

The V gene is TRBV10-3, the J gene TRBJ1-4; weak D call: TRBD1 (5 bases). The CDR3 consists of 14 residues. V gave up 6 bases and J gave up 6 bases, with 14 bases separating them. Germline V lookup: CDR1 ENHRY, CDR2 SYGVKD. The CDR3 bases are TGTGCCATCAGCCCGACCGGGGGGTATGAAAAACTGTTTTTT. This codes for CAISPTGGYEKLFF.

The chain employs TRBV4-3 and TRBJ2-5; 12 bases fit TRBD2. From germline, CDR1 is LGHNA and CDR2 YSLEER. The CDR3 is made up of 19 amino acids. Germline trimming cut 0 bases from V and 2 bases from J; bases unmatched to any gene: 10. CDR3 sequence: CASSQDLPASGGEQETQYF. CDR3 sequence (DNA): TGCGCCAGCAGCCAAGATCTCCCGGCTAGCGGGGGGGAACAAGAGACCCAGTACTTC.

This clonotype has at least ten counts. The chain is built from TRBV7-2 and TRBJ2-5; TRBD1 matches at 8 bases. The CDR3 extends over 15 amino acids. J lost 3 bases, V lost 4 bases, and 7 bases had no gene match. Germline V CDR1 and CDR2: SGHTA, FQGNSA. CDR3 coding DNA: TGTGCCAGCAGCTCCCGGACAGGGTTGGAAGAGACCCAGTACTTC. It translates to CASSSRTGLEETQYF.

This clonotype has just a few counts. V and J are TRBV13 and TRBJ2-3; D may be TRBD2 (6 bases). Trimming took off 1 base at V and 4 bases at J, with 9 bases between the two ends. The CDR3 totals 14 residues. The germline V gene encodes CDR1 PRHDT and CDR2 FYEKMQ (reference sequence). CDR3 in DNA: TGTGCCAGCAGCTTAGTGCGGGAAGCAGATACGCAGTATTTT. Translated: CASSLVREADTQYF.

There are many counts of this clonotype. The chain joins TRBV5-1 to TRBJ1-1; D is perhaps TRBD1 (5 bases). The CDR3 runs to 13 residues. The germline V gene has CDR1 SGHRS and CDR2 YFSETQ. With 4 bases removed from V and 6 bases from J, the gap between germline ends came to 13 bases. CDR3 in amino acids: CASSNPTESEAFF. The CDR3 coding sequence is TGCGCCAGCAGCAACCCGACAGAATCTGAAGCTTTCTTT.

This clonotype was seen many times. The genes are TRBV2 and TRBJ2-3, with 10 nucleotides matching TRBD1. The V gene's germline CDR1 is SNHLY and CDR2 FYNNEI. This CDR3 is built from 15 residues. Trimming removed 3 bases from V and 2 bases from J; junction bases left unmatched: 2. The DNA for the CDR3 is TGTGCCAGCAGTGAGGGACAGGGGAACACAGATACGCAGTATTTT. Its translation: CASSEGQGNTDTQYF.

This clonotype has at least ten counts. V gene TRBV6-6 combines with J gene TRBJ1-5; no firm D call. The V end was cut by 4 bases, the J end by 0 bases, with 7 bases between. The CDR3 is made up of 14 amino acids. Germline-derived CDR1 and CDR2 are MNHNY and SVGAGI (reference sequence). CDR3 loop: CASSLSGSNQPQHF. Written as DNA, the CDR3 is TGTGCCAGCAGTTTGAGCGGTAGCAATCAGCCCCAGCATTTT.

This clonotype was seen more than once but under ten times. The V and J genes are TRBV6-5 and TRBJ2-7, with a tentative D call TRBD1 (5 bases). This CDR3 has 14 amino acids. CDR1 is MNHEY, CDR2 SVGAGI, per germline. V was trimmed by 0 bases and J by 5 bases, leaving 11 bases between them. CDR3 sequence: CASSYSQGFNEQYF. In DNA form, the CDR3 reads TGTGCCAGCAGTTACTCTCAGGGTTTTAACGAGCAGTACTTC.

This clonotype was seen ten or more times. The CDR3 DNA sequence: TGTGCCAGCAGCGTAGGAGGGGTAAGCACTGAAGCTTTCTTT. Translated: CASSVGGVSTEAFF. The V call is TRBV9, the J call TRBJ1-1; TRBD1 is a possible D gene (5 bases). This CDR3 has 14 amino acids. The V gene's germline CDR1 is SGDLS and CDR2 YYNGEE. Trimming removed 0 bases at V and 4 bases at J, with 10 bases between.